This T cell receptor beta chain was found in a study of human T cells and chemical hapten exposure. Study-wide background: Upper inner arm skin measuring 2 cm by 2 cm received 2% DPC for sensitization. General study findings and limits: Expanded TCRs clustered into significantly more large CDR3 similarity groups than controls, the analysis revealed.

Ten or more counts support this clonotype. Antigen specificity is unknown. Stated time point: pre-sensitization, week 0. Treatment denoted: therapeutic diphenylcyclopropenone sensitization with weekly scalp DPC. TCRdb itself ran the RACE reads through MiXCR, one entry per CDR3 protein. The sample has around 200,000 distinct CDR3 sequences, around 30% seen once. Germline values: CDR1 SGDLS, CDR2 YYNGEE. V dropped 3 bases and J dropped 9 bases, with 22 bases sitting between them. This CDR3 region has 16 residues. The source is a woman between 25 and 40 years old with alopecia areata. Some clones in this sample may be carry-over from other donors' samples. Sample: whole blood, taken in connection with sensitization to the hapten diphenylcyclopropenone (DPC). The genes are TRBV9 and TRBJ2-1; D is perhaps TRBD1 or TRBD2 (7 bases each). CDR3 amino acids: CASSAGGTISGGEQFF. CDR3 DNA sequence: TGTGCCAGCAGCGCAGGGGGGACCATATCGGGGGGTGAGCAGTTCTTC.